Sequencing of this T cell receptor (beta chain) was carried out in a study of graft-versus-host responses after intestinal transplantation. The protocol was immunoSEQ multiplex PCR, while the TCRdb copy is restricted to in-frame clones and leaves out a portion. The sample carries 95,000 to 150,000 clones, 90% to 95% recorded once. A note on this clone: Its antigen remains unknown.

The sequence was collected from a human donor who received an intestinal transplant. The specimen was unstimulated CD4+ T cells sorted from spleen or lymph node cells, collected before intestinal transplant.

The CDR3 nucleotides read TGTGCCAGCAGCCCCGATGGGCTAGCGGCCGGGGAGCTGTTTTTT. It specifies CASSPDGLAAGELFF. The chain couples TRBV7-6 to TRBJ2-2, with 7 bases that match TRBD2. The trim removed 5 bases at V and 6 bases at J, leaving 9 bases unmatched. The CDR3 covers 15 residues. The germline gives CDR1 SGHVS, CDR2 FNYEAQ.